This passage covers 19 T cell receptor beta chains from one sample sequenced in a study of OX40 agonist ivuxolimab in advanced cancers. The repertoire was sequenced with immunoSEQ multiplex PCR; TCRdb's copy has only in-frame clones and lacks some. The table lists 60,000 to 90,000 clones, roughly 90% of them singletons. The source material was CD4+ or CD8+ T cells sorted from blood, sampled in a trial of the OX40 agonist ivuxolimab. The origin of the receptors is an adult with an advanced solid tumor such as melanoma, head and neck, liver or kidney cancer.

The chain uses TRBV28 and TRBJ1-1; D not certain. Trimming removed 10 bases at V and 1 base at J, with 7 bases between. Per germline, CDR1 MDHEN and CDR2 SYDVKM. The CDR3 runs 11 residues. This chain's CDR3 is CAIGRNTEAFF. Here the CDR3 DNA reads TGTGCCATCGGGAGGAACACTGAAGCTTTCTTT.

The rearrangement uses TRBV19 and TRBJ1-6; no clear D gene. The CDR3 is 14 residues long. The germline CDR1 and CDR2 sequences are LNHDA and SQIVND (reference sequence). The V end was cut by 4 bases, the J end by 6 bases, with 10 bases between. CDR3 sequence (DNA): TGTGCCAGTAGTAGGAGGGCAATTAATTCACCCCTCCACTTT. It is translated as CASSRRAINSPLHF.

The chain couples TRBV6-1 to TRBJ2-1; D is possibly TRBD2 (6 bases). Germline V gene sequence: CDR1 MNHNS, CDR2 SASEGT. The ends were cut back, 1 base at V and 5 bases at J, with 15 bases in the middle. The CDR3 has 16 amino acids. The CDR3 sequence: CASSEGPRTIHNEQFF. In nucleotides, the CDR3 is TGTGCCAGCAGTGAAGGGCCCCGGACTATCCACAATGAGCAGTTCTTC.

V gene TRBV5-4 combines with J gene TRBJ2-5; a possible D gene is TRBD1 (5 bases). The CDR3 totals 15 residues. V shed 4 bases and J shed 2 bases, with 15 bases lying between them. Per germline, CDR1 SGHNT and CDR2 YYREEE (reference sequence). The CDR3 DNA reads TGTGCCAGCAGCCCTGACTTTTACAGGCAAGAGACCCAGTACTTC. It codes for CASSPDFYRQETQYF.

V usage is TRBV19 and J usage is TRBJ2-3; 9 bases map to TRBD2. The CDR3 length is 16 residues. From germline, CDR1 is LNHDA and CDR2 SQIVND (reference sequence). Unmatched junction bases numbered 17, after V lost 10 bases and J lost 6 bases. CDR3 sequence reads: CATRRGLAAQEDTQYF. The CDR3 DNA reads as TGTGCCACCCGGCGGGGACTAGCAGCACAGGAGGATACGCAGTATTTT.

The CDR3 reads CSVTLAVNTEAFF. In DNA form, the CDR3 reads TGCAGCGTGACGCTTGCGGTGAACACTGAAGCTTTCTTT. The chain carries TRBV29-1 and TRBJ1-1; no definite D call. The CDR3 runs to 13 residues. Trimming took off 6 bases at V and 0 bases at J, with 11 bases between the two ends. Germline CDR1 is SQVTM and CDR2 is ANQGSEA.

The chain recombines TRBV5-6 with TRBJ1-5, with a weak D call TRBD1 (6 bases). V dropped 3 bases and J dropped 4 bases, with 14 bases sitting between them. The germline V gene encodes CDR1 SGHDT and CDR2 YYEEEE. The CDR3 spans 15 residues. CDR3 DNA: TGTGCCAGCAGCTCTCAAAAGGACAGTAATCAGCCCCAGCATTTT. As protein: CASSSQKDSNQPQHF.

V and J are TRBV18 and TRBJ1-4; D is unresolved. The germline gives CDR1 KGHSH, CDR2 LQKENI. The V and J ends lost 0 bases and 7 bases respectively, with 6 bases between them. CDR3 length: 13 residues. The CDR3 DNA follows: TGTGCCAGCTCACCACCGGGATCTGAAAAACTGTTTTTT. It translates to CASSPPGSEKLFF.

The chain recombines TRBV4-2 with TRBJ1-3; D uncertain. V was clipped by 1 base and J by 1 base, with 5 bases between them. The germline gives CDR1 LGHNA, CDR2 YNFKEQ. The CDR3 sequence is 14 residues long. This CDR3 reads CASSQGRSGNTIYF. Written as DNA, the CDR3 is TGTGCCAGCAGCCAAGGGAGGTCTGGAAACACCATATATTTT.

This chain connects TRBV28 to TRBJ2-2, with 7 bases identical to TRBD2. From germline, CDR1 is MDHEN and CDR2 SYDVKM. V was clipped by 5 bases and J by 3 bases; unmatched bases: 18. The length of the CDR3 is 19 residues. This chain's CDR3 is CASSPMYPGLVGDTGELFF. The CDR3 DNA follows: TGTGCCAGCAGTCCCATGTACCCCGGACTAGTAGGGGACACCGGGGAGCTGTTTTTT.

V gene TRBV13 combines with J gene TRBJ2-1; 10 bases are a match to TRBD1. The CDR3 contains 17 residues. V shed 5 bases and J 2 bases; nucleotides not matched to a gene: 9. In germline, CDR1 is PRHDT, CDR2 FYEKMQ (reference sequence). CDR3 coding DNA: TGTGCCAGCAGCCCCGCTCGACAGGGGGCGACCTACAATGAGCAGTTCTTC. It codes for CASSPARQGATYNEQFF.

V gene TRBV20-1 combines with J gene TRBJ2-5; D is undetermined. V was cut by 4 bases and J by 4 bases, with 7 bases left in between. CDR1 and CDR2 (germline): DFQATT, SNEGSKA (reference sequence). The CDR3 spans 11 residues. The CDR3 region is CSANSRETQYF. In DNA form, the CDR3 reads TGCAGTGCTAACTCTCGAGAGACCCAGTACTTC.

The rearrangement joins TRBV30 to TRBJ1-5; a possible D gene is TRBD1 (5 bases). The CDR3 is 14 amino acids. V lost 1 base and J lost 10, with 17 bases in between. CDR1 is GTSNPN and CDR2 is SVGIG in the germline V gene (reference sequence). The CDR3 nucleotides are TGTGCCTGGAGTGAGGGGACCCCCATGCAACCCCAGCATTTT. This encodes CAWSEGTPMQPQHF.

The CDR3 DNA is TGTGCCAGCAGCTCCGGCACAGATACGCAGTATTTT. This sequence encodes CASSSGTDTQYF. This chain connects TRBV7-9 to TRBJ2-3; D unresolved. With 4 bases removed from V and 1 base from J, the gap between germline ends came to 3 bases. The CDR3 is made up of 12 amino acids. Germline V CDR1 and CDR2: SEHNR, FQNEAQ (reference sequence).

This clone was observed a single time. CDR3 in amino acids: CASSLNHLGLVGETQYF. The DNA for the CDR3 is TGTGCCAGCAGCTTAAATCATCTGGGACTAGTAGGAGAGACCCAGTACTTC. The V and J genes are TRBV7-3 and TRBJ2-5, with 8 nucleotides matching TRBD2. CDR3 length: 17 amino acids. Germline V gene sequence: CDR1 SGHTA, CDR2 FQGTGA. Unmatched junction bases numbered 11, after V lost 1 base and J lost 4 bases.

CDR3 region: CASSFGGTLYNEQFF. The CDR3 nucleotides are TGTGCCAGCAGTTTTGGCGGGACCCTTTACAATGAGCAGTTCTTC. The rearrangement links TRBV27 to TRBJ2-1; perhaps TRBD2 as D (6 bases). V was clipped by 3 bases and J by 4 bases, with 13 bases between them. CDR1 is MNHEY, CDR2 SMNVEV, per germline (reference sequence). This CDR3 contains 15 residues.

The chain employs TRBV28 and TRBJ1-5; TRBD1 matches at 8 bases. Germline V gene lookup returns CDR1 MDHEN and CDR2 SYDVKM. Losses at the gene ends were 6 bases for V and 6 bases for J; bases not matched to a gene: 7. The CDR3 runs to 14 residues. The CDR3 loop is CASRPQGASQPQHF. The CDR3, as DNA: TGTGCCAGCAGGCCTCAGGGGGCGAGTCAGCCCCAGCATTTT.

This chain joins TRBV6-1 and TRBJ2-1; 7 nucleotides agree with TRBD2. The CDR3 covers 15 residues. The V and J ends lost 3 bases and 0 bases, in that order; junction bases with no gene match: 2. CDR1 is MNHNS, CDR2 SASEGT, per germline. The CDR3 loop reads CASSDRLASYNEQFF. The CDR3 DNA reads as TGTGCCAGCAGTGACCGACTAGCCTCCTACAATGAGCAGTTCTTC.

This chain links TRBV19 with TRBJ2-2; no clear D gene. The V gene lost 1 base and the J gene lost 0 bases, with 12 bases spanning the gap. CDR1 LNHDA and CDR2 SQIVND come from the germline V gene (reference sequence). There are 17 residues in the CDR3. CDR3 sequence reads: CASSIGLRYSNTGELFF. The CDR3 nucleotides are TGTGCCAGTAGTATAGGGTTGCGGTATTCGAACACCGGGGAGCTGTTTTTT.